This TCR beta chain is from a study of cytomegalovirus exposure and HLA in healthy donors. Whole-study findings and limits: An apparent linkage of common viral pathogens to several of the most significant clusters emerged in a later analysis. TCR beta chains numbering some 160 were designated cytomegalovirus-associated. A reported reduction in N-insertions relative to the approximately 640-donor mean was seen in an Asian-associated ancestry cluster in a later analysis. The authors considered a cluster of highly shared sequence variants likely to be a sequencing artifact.

Germline CDR1 and CDR2: SGHNT and YYREEE (reference sequence). This CDR3 is 12 amino acids long. V was pared by 2 bases and J by 10 bases, with 12 bases between. As concerns this clone: The antigen is not known.

The study ran its PCR with 60 Vbeta and 13 Jbeta primers. TCRdb's copy holds only in-frame clones and misses some; the assay was immunoSEQ multiplex PCR. This listing includes about 88,000 clones. The V call is TRBV5-4, the J call TRBJ1-1; maybe TRBD1 (6 bases). The sequence was obtained from a girl aged 5-17 years in good health and CMV-seropositive. The sample taken for sequencing was PBMCs. Here the CDR3 DNA reads TGTGCCAGCAGCTTAGACAGGCGGAGAGCTTTCTTT. Translation: CASSLDRRRAFF.